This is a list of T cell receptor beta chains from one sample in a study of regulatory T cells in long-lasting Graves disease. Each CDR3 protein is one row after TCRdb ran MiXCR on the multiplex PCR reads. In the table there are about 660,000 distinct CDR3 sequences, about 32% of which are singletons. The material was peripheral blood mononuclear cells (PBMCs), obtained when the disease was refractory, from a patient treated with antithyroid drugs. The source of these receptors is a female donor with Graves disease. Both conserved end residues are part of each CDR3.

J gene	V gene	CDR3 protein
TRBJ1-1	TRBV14	CASSQELGQSTEAFF
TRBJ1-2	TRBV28	CASSFLGAPYGYTF
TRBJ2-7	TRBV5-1	CASSPHRSFSYEQYF
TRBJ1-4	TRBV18	CASSRDPEMEKLFF
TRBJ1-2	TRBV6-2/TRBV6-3	CASSMDIFLGYTF
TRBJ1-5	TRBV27	CASSLQGAEVSNQPQHF
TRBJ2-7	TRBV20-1	CSARNPPSLTYEQYF
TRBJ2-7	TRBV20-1	CSARSHQRETREQYF
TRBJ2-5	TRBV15	CATSREVGPGEGQTQYF
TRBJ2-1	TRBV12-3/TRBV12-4	CASSLPRGTAGEQFF
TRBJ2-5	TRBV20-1	CSATGGRGRETQYF
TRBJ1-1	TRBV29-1	CSGQGQRNTEAFF
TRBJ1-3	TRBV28	CASSTRAGSAEYGNTIYF
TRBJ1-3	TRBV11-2	CASSLQRAGNTIYF
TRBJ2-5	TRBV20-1	CSARGQFSETQYF
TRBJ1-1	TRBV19	CASKKGNTEAFF
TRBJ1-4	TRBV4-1	CASSPDRDHPTNEKLFF
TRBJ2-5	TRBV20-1	CSANRHGTSGLQETQYF
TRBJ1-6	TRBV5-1	CASSLAGLSPLHF
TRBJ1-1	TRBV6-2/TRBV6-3	CASSSVFTEAFF
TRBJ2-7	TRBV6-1	CASRTSGTHEQYF
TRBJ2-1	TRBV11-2	CASSLVGTGVGSNEQFF
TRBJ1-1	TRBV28	CASSLASNTEAFF
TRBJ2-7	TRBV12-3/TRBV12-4	CASMTNYEQYF
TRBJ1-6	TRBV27	CASRHLDNNSPLHF
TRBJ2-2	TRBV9	CASSVGGTDPTGELFF
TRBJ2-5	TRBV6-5	CASSYMETQYF
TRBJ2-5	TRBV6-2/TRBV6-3	CASSYSIDKGGETQYF
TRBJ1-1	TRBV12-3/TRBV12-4	CASSSRSLRNTEAFF
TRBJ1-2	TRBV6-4	CASSDSFRRLGSYTF
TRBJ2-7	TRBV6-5	CASSFGLAGEAEQYF
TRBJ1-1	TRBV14	CASSQEGQGMTEAFF
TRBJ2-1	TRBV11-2	CASSTRFEQFF
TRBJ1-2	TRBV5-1	CASSPKVNYGYTF
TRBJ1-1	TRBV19	CASSISGSPYTEAFF
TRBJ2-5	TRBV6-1	CARPHGLPSGAQETQYF
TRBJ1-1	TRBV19	CASSISRVITEAFF
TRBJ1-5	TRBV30	CAWSAGQGGVSNQPQHF